This TCR beta chain was sequenced for a study of cytomegalovirus exposure and HLA in healthy donors. Study observations and caveats: There were approximately 150 TCR beta chains listed as cytomegalovirus-associated.

CDR3 size: 16 residues. Libraries were prepared by immunoSEQ multiplex PCR; TCRdb keeps only in-frame clonotypes and omits some of them. The repertoire includes 150,000 to 200,000 clones, about 89% of them detected once, and 3% sits in the top ten. Regarding this clone: Antigen specificity is unknown.

This receptor was taken from a woman in her late teens or twenties in good health and CMV-seropositive. The V call is TRBV12-2, the J call TRBJ1-3. TRBV12-2 is a known pseudogene. Sequencing used PBMCs. CDR3 sequence: CASRLGGVRGGNTIYF. CDR3 DNA sequence: TGTGCAAGTCGCTTAGGAGGCGTTCGGGGTGGAAACACCATATATTTT.